This TCR beta chain emerged from a study of blood T cell repertoires in COVID-19. Across the study: Samples representing acute and convalescent COVID-19 were sourced from the United States, Italy and Spain. T cells, B-cell-depleted T cells, or PBMCs provided the cDNA or gDNA that served as material.

In the authors' workflow: Reference gene primer amplification gave nucleated cell count estimates. Here immunoSEQ multiplex PCR was the method, and the copy in TCRdb shows in-frame clones only, minus some. From that table come the V and J calls and clone size; the DNA was used to work out D and trimming. The sample has approximately 230,000 clones, around four fifths seen once. Sequencing was performed on peripheral blood. The source of this sequence is a man aged 30-40 years with active or convalescent COVID-19.

The CDR3 here is CATSRVERRTGYTF. DNA for the CDR3: TGTGCCACCAGCAGAGTCGAACGCAGAACTGGCTACACCTTC. This chain links TRBV15 with TRBJ1-2; D gene uncertain. Trimming took 1 base from V and 7 from J, leaving 13 bases between them. CDR1 is LNHNV, CDR2 YYDKDF, per germline (reference sequence). The CDR3 totals 14 residues.